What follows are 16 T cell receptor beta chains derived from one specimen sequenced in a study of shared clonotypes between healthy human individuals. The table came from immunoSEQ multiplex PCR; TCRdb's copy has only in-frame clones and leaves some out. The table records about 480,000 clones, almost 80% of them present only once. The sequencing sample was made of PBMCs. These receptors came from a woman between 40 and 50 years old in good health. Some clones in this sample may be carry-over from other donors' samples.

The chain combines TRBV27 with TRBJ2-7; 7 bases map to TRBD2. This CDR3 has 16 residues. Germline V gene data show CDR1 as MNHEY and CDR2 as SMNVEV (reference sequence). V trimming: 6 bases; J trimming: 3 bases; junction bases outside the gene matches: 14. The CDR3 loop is CASSMGGTFFRYEQYF. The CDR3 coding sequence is TGTGCCAGCAGCATGGGAGGGACTTTCTTCCGCTACGAGCAGTACTTC.

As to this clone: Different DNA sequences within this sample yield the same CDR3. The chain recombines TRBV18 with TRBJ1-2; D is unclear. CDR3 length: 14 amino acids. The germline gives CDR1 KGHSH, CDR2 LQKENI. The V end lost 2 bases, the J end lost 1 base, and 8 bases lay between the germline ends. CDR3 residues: CASSPSSFNYGYTF. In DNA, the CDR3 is TGTGCCAGCTCACCAAGTAGTTTTAACTATGGCTACACCTTC.

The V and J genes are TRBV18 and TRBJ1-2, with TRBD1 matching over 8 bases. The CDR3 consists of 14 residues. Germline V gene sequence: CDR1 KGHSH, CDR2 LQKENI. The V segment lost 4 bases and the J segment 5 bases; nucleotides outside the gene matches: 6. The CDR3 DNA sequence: TGTGCCAGCTCACGAGGGCAGGGGGCTTATGGCTACACCTTC. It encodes CASSRGQGAYGYTF.

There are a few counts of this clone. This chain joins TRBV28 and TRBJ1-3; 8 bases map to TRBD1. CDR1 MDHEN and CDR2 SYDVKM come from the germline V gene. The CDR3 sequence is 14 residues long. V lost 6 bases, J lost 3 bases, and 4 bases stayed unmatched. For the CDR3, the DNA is TGTGCCAGCAGCAGGGGGCCGCTTGGAAACACCATATATTTT. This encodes CASSRGPLGNTIYF.

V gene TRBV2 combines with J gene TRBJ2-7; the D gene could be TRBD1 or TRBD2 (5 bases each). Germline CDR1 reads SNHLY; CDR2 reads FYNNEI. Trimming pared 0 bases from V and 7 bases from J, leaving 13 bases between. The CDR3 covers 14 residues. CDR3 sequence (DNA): TGTGCCAGCAGTGAAGCGAGGGACCTGGTGGAGCAGTACTTC. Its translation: CASSEARDLVEQYF.

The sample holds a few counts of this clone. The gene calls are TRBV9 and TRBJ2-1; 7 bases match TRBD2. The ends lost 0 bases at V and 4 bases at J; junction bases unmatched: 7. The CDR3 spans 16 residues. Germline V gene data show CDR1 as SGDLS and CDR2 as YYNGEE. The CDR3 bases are TGTGCCAGCAGCGTAGGAAGCGGGAATGGATACAATGAGCAGTTCTTC. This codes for CASSVGSGNGYNEQFF.

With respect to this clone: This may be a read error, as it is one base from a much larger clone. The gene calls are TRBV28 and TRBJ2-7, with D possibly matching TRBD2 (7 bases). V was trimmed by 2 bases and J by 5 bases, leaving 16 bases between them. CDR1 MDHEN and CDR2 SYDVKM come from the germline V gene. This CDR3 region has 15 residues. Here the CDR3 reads CASSLVYRDYHEQYF. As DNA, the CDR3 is TGTGCCAGCAGTTTAGTGTACAGGGACTACCACGAGCAGTACTTC.

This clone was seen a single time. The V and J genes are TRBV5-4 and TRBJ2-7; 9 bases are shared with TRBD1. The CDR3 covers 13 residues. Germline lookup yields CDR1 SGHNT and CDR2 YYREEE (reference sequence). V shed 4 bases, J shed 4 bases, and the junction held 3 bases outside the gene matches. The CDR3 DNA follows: TGTGCCAGCAGCATGGGACAGGGATACGAGCAGTACTTC. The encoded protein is CASSMGQGYEQYF. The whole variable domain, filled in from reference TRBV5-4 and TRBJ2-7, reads ETGVTQSPTHLIKTRGQQVTLRCSSQSGHNTVSWYQQALGQGPQFIFQYYREEENGRGNFPPRFSGLQFPNYSSELNVNALELDDSALYLCASSMGQGYEQYFGPGTRLTVT.

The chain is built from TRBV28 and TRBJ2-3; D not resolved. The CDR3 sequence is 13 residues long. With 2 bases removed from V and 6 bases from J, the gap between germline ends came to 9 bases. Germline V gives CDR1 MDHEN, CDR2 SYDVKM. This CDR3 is CASSLPYMDTQYF. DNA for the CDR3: TGTGCCAGCAGTTTACCCTACATGGATACGCAGTATTTT.

CDR3 amino acids: CASTRQVSYEQYF. The DNA for the CDR3 is TGTGCCAGCACCCGACAGGTCTCCTACGAGCAGTACTTC. The V call is TRBV2, the J call TRBJ2-7; a possible D gene is TRBD1 (6 bases). The CDR3 runs 13 residues. Germline V gene lookup returns CDR1 SNHLY and CDR2 FYNNEI. The V end was cut by 7 bases, the J end by 0 bases, with 10 bases between.

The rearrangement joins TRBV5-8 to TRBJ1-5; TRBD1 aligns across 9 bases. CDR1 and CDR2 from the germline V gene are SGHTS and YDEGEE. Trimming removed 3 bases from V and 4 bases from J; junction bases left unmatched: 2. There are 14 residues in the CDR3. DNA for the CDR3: TGTGCCAGCAGCTCGACAGGGGGAAATCAGCCCCAGCATTTT. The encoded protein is CASSSTGGNQPQHF.

The CDR3 DNA reads as TGTGCCAGCAGCCGGATCGGACTAGCGGGAGGGAACCAAGAGACCCAGTACTTC. As protein: CASSRIGLAGGNQETQYF. The chain is built from TRBV7-3 and TRBJ2-5; 15 bases map to TRBD2. The CDR3 spans 18 residues. The junction had 7 bases not matched to a gene; V was cut back by 5 bases and J by 0 bases. CDR1 and CDR2 (germline): SGHTA, FQGTGA. Full variable domain (outside the CDR3, taken from reference TRBV7-3 and TRBJ2-5): GAGVSQTPSNKVTEKGKYVELRCDPISGHTALYWYRQSLGQGPEFLIYFQGTGAADDSGLPNDRFFAVRPEGSVSTLKIQRTERGDSAVYLCASSRIGLAGGNQETQYFGPGTRLLVL.

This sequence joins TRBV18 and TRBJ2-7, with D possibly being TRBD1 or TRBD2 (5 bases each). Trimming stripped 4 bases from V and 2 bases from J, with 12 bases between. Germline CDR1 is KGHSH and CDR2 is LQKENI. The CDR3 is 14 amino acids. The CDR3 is CASSRGPDTYEQYF. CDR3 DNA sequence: TGTGCCAGCTCACGGGGACCGGACACCTACGAGCAGTACTTC.

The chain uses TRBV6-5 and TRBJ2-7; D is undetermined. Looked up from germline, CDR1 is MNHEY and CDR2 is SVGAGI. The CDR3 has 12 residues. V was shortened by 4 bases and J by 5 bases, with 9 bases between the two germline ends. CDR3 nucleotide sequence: TGTGCCAGCAGTTTAGTCGTGGACGAGCAGTACTTC. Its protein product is CASSLVVDEQYF.

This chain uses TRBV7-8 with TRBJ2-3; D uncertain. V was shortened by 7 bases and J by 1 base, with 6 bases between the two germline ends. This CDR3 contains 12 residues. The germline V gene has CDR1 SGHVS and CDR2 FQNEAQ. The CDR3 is CASTPRTDTQYF. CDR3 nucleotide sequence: TGTGCCAGCACCCCCCGCACAGATACGCAGTATTTT.

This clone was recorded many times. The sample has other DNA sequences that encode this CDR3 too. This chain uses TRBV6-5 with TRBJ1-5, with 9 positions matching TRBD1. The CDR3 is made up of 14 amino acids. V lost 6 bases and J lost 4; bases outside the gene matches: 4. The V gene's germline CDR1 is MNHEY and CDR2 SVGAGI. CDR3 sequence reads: CASRQTGGNQPQHF. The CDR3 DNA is TGTGCCAGCAGGCAGACAGGGGGAAATCAGCCCCAGCATTTT.